This record covers a single T cell receptor beta chain. Assay used: immunoSEQ multiplex PCR; TCRdb lists only in-frame clones, some missing. The sample includes under 35,000 clones, about 90% seen only once; the top ten take about 4%. This sample stems from a study of T cells in localized non-small cell lung cancer. V was trimmed by 0 bases and J by 5 bases, leaving 19 bases between them. Germline V gene lookup returns CDR1 MGHRA and CDR2 YSYEKL. The CDR3 contains 17 residues. The gene calls are TRBV4-1 and TRBJ2-5, with D possibly matching TRBD2 (5 bases). The source was peripheral blood mononuclear cells, collected before any cancer treatment. The clonotype was recovered from a woman aged 35 to 70 with stage III lung adenocarcinoma. The CDR3 protein is CASSQDPRTQSAETQYF. The CDR3 DNA reads TGCGCCAGCAGCCAAGATCCGCGGACTCAATCGGCGGAGACCCAGTACTTC.